This T cell receptor (beta chain) was observed in a study of cytomegalovirus exposure and HLA in healthy donors. Findings and limits, study-wide: Later on, a genetic analysis was performed. It linked a missense variant in DCLRE1C with V- and J-gene trimming of TCR beta.

PCR involved 60 Vbeta and 13 Jbeta primers. Data came from immunoSEQ multiplex PCR; TCRdb stores just in-frame clones and leaves some out. The repertoire holds some 150,000 clones, with roughly 80% as singletons. V shed 6 bases and J 6 bases; nucleotides not matched to a gene: 7. The CDR3 consists of 13 residues. Germline V gene data show CDR1 as ENHRY and CDR2 as SYGVKD. Details on this clone: No antigen is known for it.

This clonotype originated in a man over 45 in good health and CMV-seropositive. The sample was PBMCs. The chain employs TRBV10-3 and TRBJ1-1; 7 nucleotides agree with TRBD1. For the CDR3, the DNA is TGTGCCATCAGCCAACAGGGGTCGGCTGAAGCTTTCTTT. Translating it yields CAISQQGSAEAFF.